This T cell receptor (beta chain) was found in a study of response to subunit inactivated influenza vaccine. Germline CDR1 reads LGHNA; CDR2 reads YNFKEQ. This CDR3 is built from 14 residues. V lost 0 bases, J lost 1 base, and 6 bases lay in between. TCRdb reanalysed the RT-PCR reads using MiXCR and keeps one entry per CDR3 protein. Of about 540,000 distinct CDR3 sequences listed, roughly a quarter were seen once; the top ten hold 2.8%. Separately, the same data were catalogued under a study of T cells expressing NK-cell markers. From that study: Template switching by 5'RACE with UMIs generated the TCR beta cDNA.

This rearrangement joins TRBV4-2 to TRBJ1-1, with D hard to call. Sequencing used CD4+ T cells sorted from PBMCs, obtained about 11 days after vaccination. This clonotype was obtained from a middle-aged man who received an inactivated influenza vaccine. The CDR3 DNA reads as TGTGCCAGCAGCCAAGAACAATGGAACACTGAAGCTTTCTTT. Its translation is CASSQEQWNTEAFF.